A few counts support the clone carrying this TCR beta chain. As yet, its antigen is unknown. Construction of TCR beta libraries relied on iRepertoire HTBI primers and on Arm-PCR targeting CDR3 regions. In TCRdb, the multiplex PCR reads were re-called with MiXCR into one record per CDR3 protein. The sample yields roughly 400,000 distinct CDR3 sequences, about 15% seen once. These data originate in a study of regulatory T cells in long-lasting Graves disease. Overall study results and limits: Segments TRBV28, TRBJ1-2 and TRBJ2-5 showed preferential usage in persistent disease. Researchers reported studying only peripheral blood, not thyroid tissue.

The germline V gene encodes CDR1 LNHDA and CDR2 SQIVND (reference sequence). The CDR3 runs 15 residues. Trimming removed 8 bases from V and 9 bases from J; junction bases left unmatched: 11. The time point here: newly diagnosed GD, antithyroid drugs for less than 3 months. There was RNA extracted from PBMCs, and the TCR library was made from it. This same sample was also taken into another study, of T cells in Graves' hyperthyroidism and ophthalmopathy. This second study says: TCR CDR3 regions were first amplified by RT-PCR with HTBI primers.

The rearrangement joins TRBV19 to TRBJ2-1, with 12 bases that match TRBD1. The sequences come from peripheral blood mononuclear cells (PBMCs), collected at new diagnosis, from a patient treated with antithyroid drugs. The TCR comes from a woman between 18 and 29 years old with Graves disease. The CDR3 region has the DNA TGTGCCAGTGGCATTTTCGGGACAGGGGGCTTTGAGCAGTTCTTC. It specifies CASGIFGTGGFEQFF.